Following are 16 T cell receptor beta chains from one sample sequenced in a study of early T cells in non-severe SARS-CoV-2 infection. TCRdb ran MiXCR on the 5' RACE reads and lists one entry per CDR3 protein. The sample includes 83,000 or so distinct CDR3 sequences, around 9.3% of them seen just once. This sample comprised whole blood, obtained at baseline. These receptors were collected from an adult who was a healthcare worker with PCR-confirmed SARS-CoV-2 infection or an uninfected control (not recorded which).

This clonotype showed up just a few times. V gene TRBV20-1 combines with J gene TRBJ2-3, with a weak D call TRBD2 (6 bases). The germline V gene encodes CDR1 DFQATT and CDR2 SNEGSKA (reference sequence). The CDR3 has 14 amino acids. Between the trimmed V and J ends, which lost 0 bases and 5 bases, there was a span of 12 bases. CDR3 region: CSARETSRRDTQYF. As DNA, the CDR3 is TGCAGTGCTAGAGAGACTAGTCGGAGAGATACGCAGTATTTT.

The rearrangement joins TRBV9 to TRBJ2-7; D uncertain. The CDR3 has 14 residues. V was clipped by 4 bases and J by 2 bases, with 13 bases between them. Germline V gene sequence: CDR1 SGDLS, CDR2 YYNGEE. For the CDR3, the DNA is TGTGCCAGCAGCCCCCGGTTACAGCCCTACGAGCAGTACTTC. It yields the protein CASSPRLQPYEQYF.

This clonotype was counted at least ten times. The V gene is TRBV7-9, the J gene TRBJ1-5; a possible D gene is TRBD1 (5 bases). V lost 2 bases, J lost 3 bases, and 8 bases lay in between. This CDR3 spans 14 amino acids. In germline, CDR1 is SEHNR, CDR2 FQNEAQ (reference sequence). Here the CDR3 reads CASSLSGHNQPQHF. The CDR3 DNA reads TGTGCCAGCAGCTTATCAGGACACAATCAGCCCCAGCATTTT.

The CDR3 sequence is CASRGPSGVEDTQYF. CDR3 in DNA: TGTGCCAGCAGGGGACCCAGCGGAGTTGAAGATACGCAGTATTTT. V gene TRBV7-9 combines with J gene TRBJ2-3, with D perhaps given as TRBD1 or TRBD2 (5 bases each). V gave up 6 bases and J gave up 5 bases, with 18 bases separating them. The germline V gene encodes CDR1 SEHNR and CDR2 FQNEAQ (reference sequence). This CDR3 comprises 15 residues.

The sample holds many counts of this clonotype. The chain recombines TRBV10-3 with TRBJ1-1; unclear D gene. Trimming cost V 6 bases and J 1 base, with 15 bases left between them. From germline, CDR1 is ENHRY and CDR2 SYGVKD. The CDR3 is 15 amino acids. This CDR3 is CAISGDLKRNTEAFF. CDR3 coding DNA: TGTGCCATCAGCGGGGATCTTAAACGGAACACTGAAGCTTTCTTT.

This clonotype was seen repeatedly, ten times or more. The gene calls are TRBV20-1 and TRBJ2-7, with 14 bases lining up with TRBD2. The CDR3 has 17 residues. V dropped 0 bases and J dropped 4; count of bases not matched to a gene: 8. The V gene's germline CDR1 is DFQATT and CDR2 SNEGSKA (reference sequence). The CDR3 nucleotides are TGCAGTGCTAGAGACGGACTAGCGGGAGGCCCTCAGTACGAGCAGTACTTC. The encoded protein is CSARDGLAGGPQYEQYF.

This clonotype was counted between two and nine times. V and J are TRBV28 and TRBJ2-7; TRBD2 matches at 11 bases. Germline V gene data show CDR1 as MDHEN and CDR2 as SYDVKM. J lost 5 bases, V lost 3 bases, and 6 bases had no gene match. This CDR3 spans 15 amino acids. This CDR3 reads CASSFVAGGPHEQYF. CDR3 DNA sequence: TGTGCCAGCAGTTTTGTAGCGGGAGGGCCCCACGAGCAGTACTTC.

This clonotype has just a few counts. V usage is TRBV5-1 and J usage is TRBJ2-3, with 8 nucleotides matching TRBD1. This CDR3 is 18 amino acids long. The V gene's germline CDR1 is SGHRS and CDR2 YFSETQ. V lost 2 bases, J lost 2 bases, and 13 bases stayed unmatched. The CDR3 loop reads CASSFQTGAGRYTDTQYF. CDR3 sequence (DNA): TGCGCCAGCAGCTTCCAGACAGGGGCCGGACGTTACACAGATACGCAGTATTTT. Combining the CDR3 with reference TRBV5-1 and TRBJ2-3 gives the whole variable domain KAGVTQTPRYLIKTRGQQVTLSCSPISGHRSVSWYQQTPGQGLQFLFEYFSETQRNKGNFPGRFSGRQFSNSRSEMNVSTLELGDSALYLCASSFQTGAGRYTDTQYFGPGTRLTVL.

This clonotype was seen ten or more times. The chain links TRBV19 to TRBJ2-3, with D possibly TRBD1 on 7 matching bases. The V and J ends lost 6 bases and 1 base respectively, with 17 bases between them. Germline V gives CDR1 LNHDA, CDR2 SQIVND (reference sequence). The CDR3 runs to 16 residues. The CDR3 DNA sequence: TGTGCCAGTAGCCGAGGAGGGACAGCCCGCACAGATACGCAGTATTTT. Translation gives CASSRGGTARTDTQYF.

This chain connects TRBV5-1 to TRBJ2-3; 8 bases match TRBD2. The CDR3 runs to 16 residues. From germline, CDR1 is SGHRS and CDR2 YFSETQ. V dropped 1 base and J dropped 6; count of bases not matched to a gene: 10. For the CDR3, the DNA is TGCGCCAGCAGCTTGCGGACTAGCCCCGGCGGGGATACGCAGTATTTT. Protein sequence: CASSLRTSPGGDTQYF.

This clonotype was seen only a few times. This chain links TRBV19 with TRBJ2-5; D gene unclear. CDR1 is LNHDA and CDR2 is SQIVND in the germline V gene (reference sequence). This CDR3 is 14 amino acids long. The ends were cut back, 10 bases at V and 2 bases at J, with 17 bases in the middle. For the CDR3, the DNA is TGTGCCACCTCCTACGTGGACCGTCAAGAGACCCAGTACTTC. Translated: CATSYVDRQETQYF.

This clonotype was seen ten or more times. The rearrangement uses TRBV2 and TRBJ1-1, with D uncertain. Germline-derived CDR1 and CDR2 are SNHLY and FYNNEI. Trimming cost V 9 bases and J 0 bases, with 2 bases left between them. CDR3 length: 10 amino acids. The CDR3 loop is CASLNTEAFF. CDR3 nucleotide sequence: TGTGCCAGTCTGAACACTGAAGCTTTCTTT. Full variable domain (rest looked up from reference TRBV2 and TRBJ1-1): EPEVTQTPSHQVTQMGQEVILRCVPISNHLYFYWYRQILGQKVEFLVSFYNNEISEKSEIFDDQFSVERPDGSNFTLKIRSTKLEDSAMYFCASLNTEAFFGQGTRLTVV.

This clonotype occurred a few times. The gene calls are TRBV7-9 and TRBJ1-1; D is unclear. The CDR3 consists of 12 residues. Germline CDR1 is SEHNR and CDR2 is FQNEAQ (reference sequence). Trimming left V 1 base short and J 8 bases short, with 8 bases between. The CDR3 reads CASSLDAAEAFF. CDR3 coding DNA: TGTGCCAGCAGCTTAGATGCCGCGGAAGCTTTCTTT.

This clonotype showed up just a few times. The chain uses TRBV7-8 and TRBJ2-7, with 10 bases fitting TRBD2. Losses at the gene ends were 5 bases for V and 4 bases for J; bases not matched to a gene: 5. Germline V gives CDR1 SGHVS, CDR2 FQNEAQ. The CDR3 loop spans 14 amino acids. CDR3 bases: TGTGCCAGCAGCCCTACTAGCGGGACGTACGAGCAGTACTTC. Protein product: CASSPTSGTYEQYF. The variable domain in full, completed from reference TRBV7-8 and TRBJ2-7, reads GAGVSQSPRYKVAKRGQDVALRCDPISGHVSLFWYQQALGQGPEFLTYFQNEAQLDKSGLPSDRFFAERPEGSVSTLKIQRTQQEDSAVYLCASSPTSGTYEQYFGPGTRLTVT.

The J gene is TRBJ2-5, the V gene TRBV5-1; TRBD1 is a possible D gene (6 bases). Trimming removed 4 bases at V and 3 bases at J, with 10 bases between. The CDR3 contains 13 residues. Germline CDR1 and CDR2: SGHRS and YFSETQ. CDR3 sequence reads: CASSIRQEETQYF. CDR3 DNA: TGCGCCAGCAGCATCCGACAGGAAGAGACCCAGTACTTC.

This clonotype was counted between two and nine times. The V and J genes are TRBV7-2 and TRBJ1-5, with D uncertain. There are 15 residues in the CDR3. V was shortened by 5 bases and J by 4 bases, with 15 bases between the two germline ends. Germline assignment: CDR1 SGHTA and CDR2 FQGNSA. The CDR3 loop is CASSTRQGGNQPQHF. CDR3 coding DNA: TGTGCCAGCAGCACGCGTCAAGGTGGGAATCAGCCCCAGCATTTT. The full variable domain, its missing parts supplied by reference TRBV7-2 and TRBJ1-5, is GAGVSQSPSNKVTEKGKDVELRCDPISGHTALYWYRQSLGQGLEFLIYFQGNSAPDKSGLPSDRFSAERTGGSVSTLTIQRTQQEDSAVYLCASSTRQGGNQPQHFGDGTRLSIL.